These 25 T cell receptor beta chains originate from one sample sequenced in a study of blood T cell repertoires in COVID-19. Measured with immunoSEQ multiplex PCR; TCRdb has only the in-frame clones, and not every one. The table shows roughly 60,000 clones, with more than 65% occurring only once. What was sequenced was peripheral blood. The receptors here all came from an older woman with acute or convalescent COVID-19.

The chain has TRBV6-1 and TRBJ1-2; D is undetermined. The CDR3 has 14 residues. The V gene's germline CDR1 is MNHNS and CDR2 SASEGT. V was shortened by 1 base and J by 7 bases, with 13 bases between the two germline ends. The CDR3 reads CASSEGAPGSGYTF. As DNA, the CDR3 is TGTGCCAGCAGTGAAGGAGCCCCCGGGAGTGGCTACACCTTC.

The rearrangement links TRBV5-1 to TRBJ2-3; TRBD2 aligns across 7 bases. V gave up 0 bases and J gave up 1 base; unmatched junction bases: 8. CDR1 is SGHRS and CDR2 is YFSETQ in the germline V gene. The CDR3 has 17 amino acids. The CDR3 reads CASSLDIAGVGTDTQYF. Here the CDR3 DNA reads TGCGCCAGCAGCTTGGACATCGCGGGGGTGGGCACAGATACGCAGTATTTT.

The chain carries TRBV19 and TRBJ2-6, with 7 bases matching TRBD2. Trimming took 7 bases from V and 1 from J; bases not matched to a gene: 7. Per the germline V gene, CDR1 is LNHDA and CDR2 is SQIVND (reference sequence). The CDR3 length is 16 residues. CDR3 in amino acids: CASKVSGGSGANVLTF. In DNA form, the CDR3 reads TGTGCCAGTAAGGTCTCCGGGGGGTCTGGGGCCAACGTCCTGACTTTC.

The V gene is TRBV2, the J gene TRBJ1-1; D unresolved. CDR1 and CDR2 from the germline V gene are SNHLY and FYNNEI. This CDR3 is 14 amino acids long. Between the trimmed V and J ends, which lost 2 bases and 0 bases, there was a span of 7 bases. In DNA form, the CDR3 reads TGTGCCAGCAGTGAAACGGGTATGAACACTGAAGCTTTCTTT. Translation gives CASSETGMNTEAFF.

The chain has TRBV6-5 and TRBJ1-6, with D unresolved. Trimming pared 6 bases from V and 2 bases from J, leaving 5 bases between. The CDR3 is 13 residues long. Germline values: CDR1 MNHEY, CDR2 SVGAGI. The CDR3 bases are TGTGCCAGCAGCAGGACCTATAATTCACCCCTCCACTTT. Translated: CASSRTYNSPLHF.

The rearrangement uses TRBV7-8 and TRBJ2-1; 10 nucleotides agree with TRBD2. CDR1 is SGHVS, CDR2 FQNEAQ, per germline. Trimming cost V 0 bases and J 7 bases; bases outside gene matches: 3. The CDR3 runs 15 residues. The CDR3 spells CASSLASGGWNEQFF. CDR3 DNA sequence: TGTGCCAGCAGCTTAGCTAGCGGGGGGTGGAATGAGCAGTTCTTC.

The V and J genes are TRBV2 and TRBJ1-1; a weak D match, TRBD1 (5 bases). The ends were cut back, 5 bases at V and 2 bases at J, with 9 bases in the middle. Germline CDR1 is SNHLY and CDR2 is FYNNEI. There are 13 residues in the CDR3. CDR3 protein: CASSTDSNTEAFF. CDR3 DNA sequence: TGTGCCAGCAGTACAGACAGTAACACTGAAGCTTTCTTT.

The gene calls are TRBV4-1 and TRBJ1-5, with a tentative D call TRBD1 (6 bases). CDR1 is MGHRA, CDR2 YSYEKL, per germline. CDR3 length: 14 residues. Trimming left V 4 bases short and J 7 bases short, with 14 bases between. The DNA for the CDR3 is TGCGCCAGCAGCCGCGATCGGGGGGCACAGCCCCAGCATTTT. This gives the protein CASSRDRGAQPQHF.

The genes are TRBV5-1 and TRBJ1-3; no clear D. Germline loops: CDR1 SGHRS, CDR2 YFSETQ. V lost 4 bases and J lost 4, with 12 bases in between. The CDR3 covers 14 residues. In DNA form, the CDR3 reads TGCGCCAGCAGCATGGAAAGCCCGGGAAACACCATATATTTT. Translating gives CASSMESPGNTIYF.

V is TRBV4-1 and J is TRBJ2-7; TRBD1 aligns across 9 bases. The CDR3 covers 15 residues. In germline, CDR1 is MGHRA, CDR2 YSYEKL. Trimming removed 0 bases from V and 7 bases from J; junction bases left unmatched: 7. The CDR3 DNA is TGCGCCAGCAGCCAAGATGGACAGGGGCAGTGGGAGCAGTACTTC. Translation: CASSQDGQGQWEQYF.

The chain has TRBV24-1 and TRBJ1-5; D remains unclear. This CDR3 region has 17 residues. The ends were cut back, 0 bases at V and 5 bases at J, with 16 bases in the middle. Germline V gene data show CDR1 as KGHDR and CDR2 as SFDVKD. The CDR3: CATSDLNEGNWDQPQHF. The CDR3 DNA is TGTGCCACCAGTGATTTGAATGAGGGTAACTGGGATCAGCCCCAGCATTTT.

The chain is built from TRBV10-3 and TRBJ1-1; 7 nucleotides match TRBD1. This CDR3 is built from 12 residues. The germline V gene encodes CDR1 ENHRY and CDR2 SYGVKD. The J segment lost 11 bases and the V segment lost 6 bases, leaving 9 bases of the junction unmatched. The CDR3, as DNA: TGTGCCATCAGCAACATGACAGGGAAGGCTTTCTTT. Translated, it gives CAISNMTGKAFF.

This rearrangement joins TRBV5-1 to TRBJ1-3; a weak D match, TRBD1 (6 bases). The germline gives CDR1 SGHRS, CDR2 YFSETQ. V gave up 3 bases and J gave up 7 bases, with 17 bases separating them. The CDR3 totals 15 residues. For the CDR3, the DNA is TGCGCCAGCAGCTCGATCCCAGGGGAAGGGAACACCATATATTTT. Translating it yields CASSSIPGEGNTIYF.

The DNA of the CDR3 is TGTGCCACCAGTGAGGGGACAGCCAATGAGCAGTTCTTC. Encoded protein: CATSEGTANEQFF. The chain uses TRBV24-1 and TRBJ2-1; the match to TRBD1 covers 7 bases. V was pared by 4 bases and J by 6 bases, with 2 bases of the junction left unmatched. Per the germline V gene, CDR1 is KGHDR and CDR2 is SFDVKD. This CDR3 is 13 amino acids long.

DNA of the CDR3: TGTGCCAGCAGCCTGAGGCGGGCGGATTATGGCTACACCTTC. Translated: CASSLRRADYGYTF. This rearrangement joins TRBV11-2 to TRBJ1-2; no definite D call. Trimming stripped 5 bases from V and 5 bases from J, with 15 bases between. CDR1 and CDR2 from the germline V gene are SGHAT and FQNNGV. This CDR3 contains 14 residues.

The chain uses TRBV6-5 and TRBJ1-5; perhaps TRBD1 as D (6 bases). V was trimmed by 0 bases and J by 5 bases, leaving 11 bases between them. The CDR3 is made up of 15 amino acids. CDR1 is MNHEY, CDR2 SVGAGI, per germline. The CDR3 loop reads CASSYSGTSDQPQHF. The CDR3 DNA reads TGTGCCAGCAGTTACTCCGGGACATCGGATCAGCCCCAGCATTTT.

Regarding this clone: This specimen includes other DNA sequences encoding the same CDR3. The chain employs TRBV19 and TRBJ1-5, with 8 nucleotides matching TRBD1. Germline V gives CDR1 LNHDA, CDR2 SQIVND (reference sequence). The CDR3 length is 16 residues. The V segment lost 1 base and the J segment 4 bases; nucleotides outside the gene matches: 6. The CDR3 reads CASSIVHRGSNQPQHF. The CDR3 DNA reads TGTGCCAGTAGTATAGTACACAGGGGGTCGAATCAGCCCCAGCATTTT. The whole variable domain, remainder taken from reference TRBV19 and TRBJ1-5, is DGGITQSPKYLFRKEGQNVTLSCEQNLNHDAMYWYRQDPGQGLRLIYYSQIVNDFQKGDIAEGYSVSREKKESFPLTVTSAQKNPTAFYLCASSIVHRGSNQPQHFGDGTRLSIL.

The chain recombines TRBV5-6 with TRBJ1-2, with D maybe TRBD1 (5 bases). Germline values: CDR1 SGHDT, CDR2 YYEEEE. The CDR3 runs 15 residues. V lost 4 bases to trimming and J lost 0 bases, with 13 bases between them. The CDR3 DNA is TGTGCCAGCAGCCCCGGACACATCTCTAACTATGGCTACACCTTC. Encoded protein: CASSPGHISNYGYTF.

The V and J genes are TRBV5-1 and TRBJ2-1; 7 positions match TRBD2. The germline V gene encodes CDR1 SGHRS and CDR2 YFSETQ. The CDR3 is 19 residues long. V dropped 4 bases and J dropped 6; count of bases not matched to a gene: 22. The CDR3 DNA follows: TGCGCCAGCAGCCCTTGGCGGGGGACTCGCGGGGGAGGGAGCAATGAGCAGTTCTTC. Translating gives CASSPWRGTRGGGSNEQFF.

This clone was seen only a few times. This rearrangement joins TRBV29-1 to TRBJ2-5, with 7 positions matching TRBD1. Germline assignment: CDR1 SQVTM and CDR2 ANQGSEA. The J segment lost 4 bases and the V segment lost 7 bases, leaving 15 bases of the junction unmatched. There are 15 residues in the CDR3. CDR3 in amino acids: CSAVRGTVPSETQYF. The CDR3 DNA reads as TGCAGCGCCGTCAGGGGGACAGTGCCCTCAGAGACCCAGTACTTC.

CDR3 loop: CASSLFPPTGGSAGELFF. DNA for the CDR3: TGTGCCAGCAGTTTATTCCCCCCGACAGGGGGCTCCGCCGGGGAGCTGTTTTTT. The genes are TRBV27 and TRBJ2-2; 10 nucleotides line up with TRBD1. V shed 1 base and J 6 bases; nucleotides not matched to a gene: 11. Germline-derived CDR1 and CDR2 are MNHEY and SMNVEV (reference sequence). CDR3 length: 18 amino acids.

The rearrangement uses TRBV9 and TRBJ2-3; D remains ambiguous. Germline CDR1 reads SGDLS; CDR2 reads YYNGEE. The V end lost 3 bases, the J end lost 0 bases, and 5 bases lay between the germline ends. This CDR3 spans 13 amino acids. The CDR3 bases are TGTGCCAGCAGCGCCACTAGCACAGATACGCAGTATTTT. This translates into CASSATSTDTQYF.

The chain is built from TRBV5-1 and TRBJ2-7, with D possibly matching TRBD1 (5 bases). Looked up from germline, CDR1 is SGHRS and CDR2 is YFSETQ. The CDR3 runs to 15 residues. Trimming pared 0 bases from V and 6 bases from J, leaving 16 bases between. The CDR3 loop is CASSLVLGRVVEQYF. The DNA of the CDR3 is TGCGCCAGCAGCTTGGTGCTTGGCAGGGTCGTCGAGCAGTACTTC.

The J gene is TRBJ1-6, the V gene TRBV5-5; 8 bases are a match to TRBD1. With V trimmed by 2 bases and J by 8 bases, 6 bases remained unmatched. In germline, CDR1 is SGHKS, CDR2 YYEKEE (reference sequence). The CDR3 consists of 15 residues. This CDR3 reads CASSLFDRGDSPLHF. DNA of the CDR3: TGTGCCAGCAGCTTATTCGACAGGGGTGATTCACCCCTCCACTTT. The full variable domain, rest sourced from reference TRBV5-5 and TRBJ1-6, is DAGVTQSPTHLIKTRGQQVTLRCSPISGHKSVSWYQQVLGQGPQFIFQYYEKEERGRGNFPDRFSARQFPNYSSELNVNALLLGDSALYLCASSLFDRGDSPLHFGNGTRLTVT.

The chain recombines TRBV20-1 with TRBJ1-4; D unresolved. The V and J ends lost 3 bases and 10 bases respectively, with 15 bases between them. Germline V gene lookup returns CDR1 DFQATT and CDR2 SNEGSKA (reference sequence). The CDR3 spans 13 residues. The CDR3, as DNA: TGCAGTGCTAGTAAGGAATTCCGAGGAAAACTGTTTTTT. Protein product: CSASKEFRGKLFF.